This T cell receptor beta chain emerged from a study of shared clonotypes between healthy human individuals. Study overall: Each donor's CD8 memory used one plate, CD8 naive two, each CD4 subset three. Study-level results: In contrast to clonotypes shared by all four donors, non-shared clonotypes had lower generation probabilities.

Replicate sorted-subset PCRs were loaded with around 210 ng DNA, 31,000 or so T cell genomes. Measured with immunoSEQ multiplex PCR; TCRdb has only the in-frame clones, and not every one. The table includes 2 million to 3 million clones, under 95% detected once. Comment on this clone: Its antigen remains unknown.

Deletions cut 4 bases from V and 4 bases from J, with 8 bases between. CDR1 LNHDA and CDR2 SQIVND come from the germline V gene (reference sequence). This CDR3 spans 13 amino acids. Sequenced input: naive CD4+ T cells from PBMCs. Subset noted: CD45RA+ positively selected. The V call is TRBV19, the J call TRBJ1-5, with D uncertain. The clonotype originates from a young man in good health. Some clones in this sample may be carry-over from other donors' samples. For the CDR3, the DNA is TGTGCCAGTAGTACACAGCGTAATCAGCCCCAGCATTTT. Translation: CASSTQRNQPQHF.